This TCR beta chain was identified in a study of shared clonotypes between healthy human individuals (dated by TCRdb to between 2020 and 2021). General notes on the study: Three men and two women, aged 18 to 49 years, made up the cohort. For each donor, CD4 naive and CD4 memory were each given three plates, CD8 naive was given two plates, and CD8 memory was given one plate. To estimate repertoire size and how much clonotypes are shared between individuals, the study performed deep sequencing of blood TCR repertoires from a few healthy adults. To increase sequencing depth and limit assay-specific biases, different laboratories used diverse techniques to prepare libraries and sequence TCR repertoires. Leukapheresis yielded between about 0.94 and 10 billion PBMCs per donor. The paper as a whole reports these results and caveats: Rarefaction of sorted-subset datasets indicated incomplete sequencing despite the large sequencing depth. Based on pairwise subsampling, the degree of clonotype sharing among donors was expected to be affected by sequencing depth. Around 5% of naive CD4, 3.5% of naive CD8, approximately 2% of memory CD4, and 0.4% of memory CD8 clonotypes were shared across a few donors. Because the study included only a small number of donors, the genetic and exposure-history diversity represented was limited. Naive subsets generally had larger estimated clonotype richness than memory subsets did. Sampling was restricted to blood, and TCR repertoires in tissues likely differ from the TCR repertoires found in blood. Compared with non-shared clonotypes, clonotypes shared by all four sorted-subset donors had higher generation probabilities.

Turning to this clone: Its antigen remains undetermined. No base qualities exist here, and no much larger clone lies one base off it.

TCR CDR3 regions were amplified from genomic DNA by multiplex PCR using the deep immunoSEQ assay. Genomic DNA extracted from each cell subset was distributed evenly over all wells of several immunoSEQ 96-well plates, and each plate served as one replicate. For sorted subsets, about 200 ng genomic DNA, equal to approximately 30,000 T cell genomes, was loaded into each replicate PCR. Purified libraries were quantified with a Qubit 3.0 fluorometer, sized on a Bioanalyzer 2100, and re-quantified with the KAPA Library Quantification kit. Every immunoSEQ 96-well plate was sequenced on a separate single-read 150-cycle Illumina NextSeq 550 flow cell. For the original study's pipeline: The immunoSEQ output contained only junctional sequences without quality scores, so filtering could not match that applied to full-length reads. To assign V/J genes and CDR3, sequences were annotated against IMGT germline references using PyIR, a Python wrapper for IgBLAST v1.9. Reads were removed for weak V/J assignments (E-value above 1e-6), missing CDR3, stop codons, out-of-frame junctions, or ambiguous translated residues. A V3J clonotype was defined by an identical inferred V gene, J gene, and CDR3 amino acid sequence. Percentage overlap between repertoires was computed as shared unique clonotypes divided by the size of the smaller repertoire. Repertoire richness was assessed with RTK rarefaction, the Chao1 estimator, and Recon v2.1 estimates of unobserved clonotypes. Generation probabilities were computed with OLGA for all TCRbeta clonotypes obtained by the gDNA method from several donors. TCRdb took over this immuneACCESS table, retaining in-frame rearrangements with V and J assigned. Such tables are incomplete; in checked studies, under half of the missing clones stem from an unresolved V gene, and the remainder is unexplained. V, J and clone size reflect that table, while D and trimming were determined from the DNA. The sample has 450,000 to 700,000 clones on record, around 95% of them singletons. 0.11% of the sample is held by the ten biggest clonotypes.

CD8 naive samples were CD45RO-negative cells positively selected for CCR7, giving a CD45RA+CCR7+ population that excluded TemRA cells. The donors were healthy, HIV-negative adults with no recently reported acute infections or vaccinations. Every donor was a Caucasian adult living in Nashville, Tennessee, USA. After blood collection by leukapheresis, PBMCs were isolated using Ficoll-Histopaque density gradient centrifugation and then cryopreserved in the vapor phase of liquid nitrogen. Analytical flow cytometry was used to check the purity and quantity of each magnetically sorted T cell population. Genomic DNA was isolated from every sorted fraction and measured by UV absorbance on a Nanodrop 2000c. The sequence came from a woman in her twenties or thirties in good health. The sample was naive CD8+ T cells sorted from blood. In light of the paper, this sample's cell subset or site label describes: CD45RA+CCR7+.

The CDR3 protein is CASSQDEGLGVEQYF. The nucleotides are TGCGCCAGCAGCCAAGATGAGGGACTAGGTGTCGAGCAGTACTTC. The rearrangement combines TRBV4-1 with TRBJ2-7, with TRBD2 identical over 8 junction bases. Taken from cysteine to phenylalanine, the CDR3 has 15 residues. The retained sequence is limited to the CDR3, 45 bases, with the frame set at the first base. V is cut back by 0 bases and J by 6 bases, with 7 bases in the junction unmatched. Sequences MGHRA (CDR1) and YSYEKL (CDR2) are obtained from the germline V gene.